The 6 T cell receptor beta chains listed next were all sequenced from one sample in a study of low-dose radiotherapy and immunotherapy resistance in tumors. The time point is: after trial treatment. Treatment of the sample: LDRT plus nivolumab, ipilimumab, low-dose cyclophosphamide and aspirin (RACIN trial). Alpha- and beta-chain coverage of first-strand cDNA came from TRAV- and TRBV-specific primers. Over about 19 PCR cycles, TCRs were amplified from a constant-region primer and V-primer adapter. TCRdb reanalysed the reads using MiXCR and keeps one entry per CDR3 protein. There are about 80,000 distinct CDR3 sequences in the sample; about a sixth occur only once, and less than 1.5% lies in the top ten. The material was PBMCs, obtained after low-dose radiotherapy plus immunotherapy. The receptors were sampled from a male donor with prostate cancer.

This clonotype was recorded many times. The chain has TRBV25-1 and TRBJ1-2; 7 bases fit TRBD1. Losses at the gene ends were 1 base for V and 0 bases for J; bases not matched to a gene: 2. This CDR3 is 15 amino acids long. Germline V gene lookup returns CDR1 MGHDK and CDR2 SYGVNS. The CDR3 nucleotides are TGTGCCAGCAGTGAATCCCAGGGGGCTAACTATGGCTACACCTTC. Protein product: CASSESQGANYGYTF.

This clonotype was counted many times. The V gene is TRBV28, the J gene TRBJ1-1; tentative D call: TRBD1 (6 bases). There are 15 residues in the CDR3. Trimming took 2 bases from V and 9 from J, leaving 19 bases between them. CDR1 MDHEN and CDR2 SYDVKM come from the germline V gene. Here the CDR3 DNA reads TGTGCCAGCAGTTTAGGGGTAGGGACACTGAGGCAAGCTTTCTTT. Its translation: CASSLGVGTLRQAFF.

This clonotype was detected ten times or more. J is TRBJ1-1 and V is TRBV28; D may be TRBD1 (6 bases). Germline assignment: CDR1 MDHEN and CDR2 SYDVKM. The CDR3 length is 15 residues. The V end was cut by 4 bases, the J end by 6 bases, with 18 bases between. This CDR3 reads CASSSPRHREAEAFF. The CDR3 DNA is TGTGCCAGCAGTTCGCCACGGCACAGGGAGGCTGAAGCTTTCTTT.

This clonotype was detected ten times or more. V and J are TRBV7-2 and TRBJ2-3; D may be TRBD1 (5 bases). Germline values: CDR1 SGHTA, CDR2 FQGNSA. V was clipped by 6 bases and J by 5 bases, with 12 bases between them. The CDR3 covers 13 residues. This CDR3 reads CASRLTGQDTQYF. The CDR3, as DNA: TGTGCCAGCAGACTGACTGGACAAGATACGCAGTATTTT.

Comments on this clonotype: A read error is the likely source, as a far larger clone sits one nucleotide away. The V and J genes are TRBV5-3 and TRBJ2-6; D is perhaps TRBD1 (5 bases). TRBV5-3 is an open reading frame, and its role is uncertain. The CDR3 has 15 residues. Trimming left V 10 bases short and J 1 base short, with 15 bases between. Here the CDR3 reads CARSLAGSGANVLTF. CDR3 coding DNA: TGTGCCCGCAGCTTGGCAGGGTCTGGGGCCAACGTCCTGACTTTC.

Many counts were recorded for this clonotype. The genes are TRBV18 and TRBJ2-1; 11 bases line up with TRBD2. This CDR3 is 16 amino acids long. CDR1 and CDR2 from the germline V gene are KGHSH and LQKENI. The ends lost 3 bases at V and 4 bases at J; junction bases unmatched: 5. CDR3 protein: CASSPLTSGGYNEQFF. The CDR3, as DNA: TGTGCCAGCTCACCCTTAACTAGCGGGGGATACAATGAGCAGTTCTTC.